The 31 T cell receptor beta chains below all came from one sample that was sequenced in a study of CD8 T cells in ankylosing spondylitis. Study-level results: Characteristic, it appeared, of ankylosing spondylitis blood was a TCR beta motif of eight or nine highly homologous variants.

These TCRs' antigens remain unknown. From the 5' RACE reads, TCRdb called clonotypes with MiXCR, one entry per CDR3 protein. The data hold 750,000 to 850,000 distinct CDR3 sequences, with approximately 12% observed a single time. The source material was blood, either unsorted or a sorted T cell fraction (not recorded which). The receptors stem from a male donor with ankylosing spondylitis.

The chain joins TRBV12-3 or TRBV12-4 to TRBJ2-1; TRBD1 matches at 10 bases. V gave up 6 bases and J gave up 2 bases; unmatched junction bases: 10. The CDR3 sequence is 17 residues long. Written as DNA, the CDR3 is TGTGCCAGCAGCAGGGACAGGGGATCGCTAGCCTACAATGAGCAGTTCTTC. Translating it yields CASSRDRGSLAYNEQFF.

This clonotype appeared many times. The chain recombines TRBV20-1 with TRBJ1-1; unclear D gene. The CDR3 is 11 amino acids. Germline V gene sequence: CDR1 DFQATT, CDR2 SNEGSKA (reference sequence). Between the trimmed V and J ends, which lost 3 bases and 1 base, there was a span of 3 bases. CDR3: CSASENTEAFF. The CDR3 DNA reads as TGCAGTGCTAGTGAGAACACTGAAGCTTTCTTT.

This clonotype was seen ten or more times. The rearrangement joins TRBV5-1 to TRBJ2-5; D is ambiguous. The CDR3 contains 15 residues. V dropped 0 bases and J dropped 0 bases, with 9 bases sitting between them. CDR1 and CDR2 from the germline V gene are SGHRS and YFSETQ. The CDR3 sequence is CASSLALGYQETQYF. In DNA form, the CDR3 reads TGCGCCAGCAGCTTGGCCTTGGGGTACCAAGAGACCCAGTACTTC.

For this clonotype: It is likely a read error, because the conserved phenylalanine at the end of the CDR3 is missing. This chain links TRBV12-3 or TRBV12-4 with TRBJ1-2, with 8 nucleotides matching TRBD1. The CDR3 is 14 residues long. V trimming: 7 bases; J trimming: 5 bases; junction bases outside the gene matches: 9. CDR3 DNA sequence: TGTGCCAGCAATTCAGGACAGGGCGGATATGGCTACACCATC. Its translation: CASNSGQGGYGYTI.

In nucleotides, the CDR3 is TGTGCCAGCAGCCGACGACAGGGGTTAGCTTTCTTT. Translated, it gives CASSRRQGLAFF. The chain employs TRBV5-6 and TRBJ1-1, with 8 bases aligning to TRBD1. The V and J ends lost 4 bases and 10 bases, in that order; junction bases with no gene match: 6. This CDR3 is built from 12 residues. Germline V gene sequence: CDR1 SGHDT, CDR2 YYEEEE.

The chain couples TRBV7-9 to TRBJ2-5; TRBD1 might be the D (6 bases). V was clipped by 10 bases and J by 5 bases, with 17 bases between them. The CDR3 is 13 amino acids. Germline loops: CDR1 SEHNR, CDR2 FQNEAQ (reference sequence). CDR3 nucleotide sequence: TGTGCCATCGGACAGTCAGGATTTGAGACCCAGTACTTC. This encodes CAIGQSGFETQYF.

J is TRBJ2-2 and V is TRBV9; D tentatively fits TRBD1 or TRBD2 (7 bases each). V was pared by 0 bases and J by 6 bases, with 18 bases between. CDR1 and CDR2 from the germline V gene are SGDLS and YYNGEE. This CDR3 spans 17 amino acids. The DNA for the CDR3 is TGTGCCAGCAGCGTAGCTACGACAGGGCGGGGGCCCGGGGAGCTGTTTTTT. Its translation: CASSVATTGRGPGELFF.

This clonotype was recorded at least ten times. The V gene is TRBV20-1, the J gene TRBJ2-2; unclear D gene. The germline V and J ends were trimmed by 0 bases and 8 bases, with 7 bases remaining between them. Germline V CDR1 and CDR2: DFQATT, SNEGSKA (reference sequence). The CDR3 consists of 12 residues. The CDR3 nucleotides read TGCAGTGCTAGAGATTTGTTGGGGGAGCTGTTTTTT. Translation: CSARDLLGELFF.

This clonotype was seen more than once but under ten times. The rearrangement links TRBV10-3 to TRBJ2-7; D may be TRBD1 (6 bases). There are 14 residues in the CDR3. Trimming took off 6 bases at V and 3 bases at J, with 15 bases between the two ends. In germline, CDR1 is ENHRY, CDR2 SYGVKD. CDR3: CAIRDGTTLYEQYF. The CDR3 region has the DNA TGTGCCATCAGAGACGGGACAACCCTCTACGAGCAGTACTTC.

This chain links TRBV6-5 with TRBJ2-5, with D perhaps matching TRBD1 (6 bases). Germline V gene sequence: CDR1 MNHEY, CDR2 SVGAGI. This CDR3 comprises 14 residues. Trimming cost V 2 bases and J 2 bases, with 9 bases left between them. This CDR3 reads CASSYNRVQETQYF. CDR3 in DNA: TGTGCCAGCAGTTACAACAGGGTTCAAGAGACCCAGTACTTC.

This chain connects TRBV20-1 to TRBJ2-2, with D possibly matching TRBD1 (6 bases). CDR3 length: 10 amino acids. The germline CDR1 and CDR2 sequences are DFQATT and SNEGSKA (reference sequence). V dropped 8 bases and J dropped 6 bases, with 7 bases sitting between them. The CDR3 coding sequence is TGCAGTTGGGGGCCCGGGGAGCTGTTTTTT. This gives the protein CSWGPGELFF.

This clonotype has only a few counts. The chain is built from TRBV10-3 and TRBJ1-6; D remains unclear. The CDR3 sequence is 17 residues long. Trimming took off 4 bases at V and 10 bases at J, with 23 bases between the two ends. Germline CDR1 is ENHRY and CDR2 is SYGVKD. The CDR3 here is CAISANRPEVILSPLHF. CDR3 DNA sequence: TGTGCCATCAGTGCAAACCGACCCGAGGTGATATTATCACCCCTCCACTTT.

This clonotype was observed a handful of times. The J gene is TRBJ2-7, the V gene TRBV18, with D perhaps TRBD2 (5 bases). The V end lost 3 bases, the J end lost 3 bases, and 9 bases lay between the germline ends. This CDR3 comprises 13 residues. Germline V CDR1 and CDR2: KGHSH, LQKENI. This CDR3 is CASSPGMIYEQYF. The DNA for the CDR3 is TGTGCCAGCTCACCCGGGATGATCTACGAGCAGTACTTC.

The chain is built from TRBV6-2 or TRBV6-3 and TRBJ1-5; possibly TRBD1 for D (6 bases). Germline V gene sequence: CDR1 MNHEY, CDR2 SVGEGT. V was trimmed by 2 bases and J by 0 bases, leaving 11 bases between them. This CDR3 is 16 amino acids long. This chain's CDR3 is CASSYGGSYSNQPQHF. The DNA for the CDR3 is TGTGCCAGCAGTTACGGGGGCTCCTATAGCAATCAGCCCCAGCATTTT.

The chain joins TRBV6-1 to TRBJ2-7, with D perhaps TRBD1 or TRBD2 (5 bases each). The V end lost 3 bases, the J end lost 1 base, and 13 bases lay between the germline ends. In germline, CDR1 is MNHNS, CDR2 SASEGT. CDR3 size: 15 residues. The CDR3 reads CASSDRDLSSYEQYF. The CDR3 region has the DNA TGTGCCAGCAGTGACCGGGACCTATCATCCTACGAGCAGTACTTC.

As DNA, the CDR3 is TGTGCCAGCAGTTACTCGCAGGTTACCGGTGAAAAACTGTTTTTT. Its translation: CASSYSQVTGEKLFF. J is TRBJ1-4 and V is TRBV6-5; no firm D call. The ends were cut back, 0 bases at V and 7 bases at J, with 12 bases in the middle. Germline CDR1 is MNHEY and CDR2 is SVGAGI. The CDR3 has 15 amino acids.

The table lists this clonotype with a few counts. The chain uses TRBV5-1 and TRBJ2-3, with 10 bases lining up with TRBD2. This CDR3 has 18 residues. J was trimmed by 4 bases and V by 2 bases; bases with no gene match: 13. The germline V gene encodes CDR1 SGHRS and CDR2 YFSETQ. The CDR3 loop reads CASSFVGRAGGRSDTQYF. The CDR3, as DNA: TGCGCCAGCAGCTTCGTCGGGAGAGCGGGGGGGCGATCAGATACGCAGTATTTT.

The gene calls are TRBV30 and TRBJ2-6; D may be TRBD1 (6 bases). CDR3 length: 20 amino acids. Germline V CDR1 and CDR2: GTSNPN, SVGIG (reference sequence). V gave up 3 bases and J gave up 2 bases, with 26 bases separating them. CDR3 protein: CAWRSPPGQPSRAGANVLTF. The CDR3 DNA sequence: TGTGCCTGGAGGAGTCCACCAGGACAGCCTTCCAGAGCTGGGGCCAACGTCCTGACTTTC.

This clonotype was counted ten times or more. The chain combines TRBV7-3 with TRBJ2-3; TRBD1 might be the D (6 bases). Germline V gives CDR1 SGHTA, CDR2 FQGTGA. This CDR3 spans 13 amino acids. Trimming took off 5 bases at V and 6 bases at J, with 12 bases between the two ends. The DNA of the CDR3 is TGTGCCAGCAGCGGAAACAGGGTGGATACGCAGTATTTT. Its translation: CASSGNRVDTQYF.

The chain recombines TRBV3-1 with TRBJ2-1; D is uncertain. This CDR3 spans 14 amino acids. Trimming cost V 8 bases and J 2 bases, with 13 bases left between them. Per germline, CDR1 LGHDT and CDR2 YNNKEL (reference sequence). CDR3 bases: TGTGCCAGCGCGAGGTATTATCCCTACAATGAGCAGTTCTTC. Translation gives CASARYYPYNEQFF.

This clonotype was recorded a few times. CDR3 protein: CASSARQANTGELFF. Here the CDR3 DNA reads TGTGCCAGCAGCGCTAGACAGGCGAACACCGGGGAGCTGTTTTTT. V and J are TRBV9 and TRBJ2-2; maybe TRBD1 (6 bases). This CDR3 has 15 amino acids. Looked up from germline, CDR1 is SGDLS and CDR2 is YYNGEE. V dropped 3 bases and J dropped 0 bases, with 9 bases sitting between them.

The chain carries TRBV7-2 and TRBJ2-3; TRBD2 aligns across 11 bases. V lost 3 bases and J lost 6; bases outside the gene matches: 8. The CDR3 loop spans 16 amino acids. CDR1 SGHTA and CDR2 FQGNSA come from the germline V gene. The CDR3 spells CASSFALAGAWDTQYF. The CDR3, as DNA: TGTGCCAGCAGCTTTGCACTAGCGGGAGCGTGGGATACGCAGTATTTT.

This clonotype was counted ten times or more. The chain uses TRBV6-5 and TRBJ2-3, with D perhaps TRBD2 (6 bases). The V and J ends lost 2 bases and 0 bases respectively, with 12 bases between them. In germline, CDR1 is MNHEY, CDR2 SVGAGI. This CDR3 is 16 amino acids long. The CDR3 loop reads CASSYGVAVSTDTQYF. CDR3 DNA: TGTGCCAGCAGTTACGGGGTAGCGGTTAGCACAGATACGCAGTATTTT.

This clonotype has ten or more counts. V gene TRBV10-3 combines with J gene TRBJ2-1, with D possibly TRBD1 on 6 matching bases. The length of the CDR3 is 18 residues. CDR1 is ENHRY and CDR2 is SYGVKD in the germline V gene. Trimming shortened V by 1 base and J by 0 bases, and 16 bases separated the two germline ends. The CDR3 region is CAISEYGQLGSSYNEQFF. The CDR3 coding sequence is TGTGCCATCAGTGAGTATGGACAGCTGGGCAGCTCCTACAATGAGCAGTTCTTC.

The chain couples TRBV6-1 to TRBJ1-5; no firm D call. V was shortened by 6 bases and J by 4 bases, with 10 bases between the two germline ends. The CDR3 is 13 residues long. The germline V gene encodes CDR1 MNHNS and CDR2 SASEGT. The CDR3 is CASSLQVNQPQHF. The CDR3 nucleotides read TGTGCCAGCAGCCTTCAGGTTAATCAGCCCCAGCATTTT.

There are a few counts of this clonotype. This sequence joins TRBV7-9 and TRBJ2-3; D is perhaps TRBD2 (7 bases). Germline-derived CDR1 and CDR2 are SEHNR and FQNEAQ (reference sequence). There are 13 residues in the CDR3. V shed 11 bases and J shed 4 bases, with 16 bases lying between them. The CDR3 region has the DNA TGTGCCGCCGGCGGGGGCGCATCAGATACGCAGTATTTT. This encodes CAAGGGASDTQYF.

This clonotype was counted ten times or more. For the CDR3, the DNA is TGTGCCAGCAGGCCCGCAGGGTGGAGAGACACCATATATTTT. Amino acid sequence: CASRPAGWRDTIYF. V usage is TRBV6-1 and J usage is TRBJ1-3; D perhaps matches TRBD1 (5 bases). V was clipped by 6 bases and J by 8 bases, with 17 bases between them. Germline CDR1 MNHNS, CDR2 SASEGT. CDR3 length equals 14 residues.

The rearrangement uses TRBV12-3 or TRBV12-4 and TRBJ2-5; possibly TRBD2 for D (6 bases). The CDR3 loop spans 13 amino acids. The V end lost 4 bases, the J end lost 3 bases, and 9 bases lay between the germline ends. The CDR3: CASSWRAEETQYF. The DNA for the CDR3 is TGTGCCAGCAGTTGGAGGGCGGAAGAGACCCAGTACTTC.

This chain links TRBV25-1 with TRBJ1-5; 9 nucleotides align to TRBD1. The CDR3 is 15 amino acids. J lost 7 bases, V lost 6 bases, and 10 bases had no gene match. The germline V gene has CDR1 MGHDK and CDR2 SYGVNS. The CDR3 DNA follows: TGTGCCAGCAGGGGGACAGGGCTAGGAGAACAGCCCCAGCATTTT. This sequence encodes CASRGTGLGEQPQHF.

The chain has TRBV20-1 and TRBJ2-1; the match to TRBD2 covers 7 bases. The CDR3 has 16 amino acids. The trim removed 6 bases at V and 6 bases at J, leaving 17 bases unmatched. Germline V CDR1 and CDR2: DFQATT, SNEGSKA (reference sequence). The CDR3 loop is CSAPLTGGRALNEQFF. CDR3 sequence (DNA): TGCAGTGCCCCCTTAACCGGAGGGAGGGCCCTCAATGAGCAGTTCTTC.

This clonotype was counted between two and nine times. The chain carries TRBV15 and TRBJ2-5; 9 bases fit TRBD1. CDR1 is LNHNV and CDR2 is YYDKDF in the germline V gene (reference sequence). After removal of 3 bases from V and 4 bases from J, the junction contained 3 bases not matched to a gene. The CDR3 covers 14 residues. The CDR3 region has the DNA TGTGCCACCAGCAGGGACAGGGGCTCAGAGACCCAGTACTTC. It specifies CATSRDRGSETQYF.